The next 27 T cell receptor beta chains were all read from a single sample in a study of T-cell memory formation after mild COVID-19. Using its own MiXCR run on the 5' RACE reads, TCRdb lists one record per CDR3 protein. The repertoire holds about 350,000 distinct CDR3 sequences, roughly an eighth seen once, with 22% in the top ten. Sequenced: PBMCs or a T cell subset sorted from them (not recorded which). The receptors originated from a man aged 18 to 29 who had mild COVID-19 (a few samples of this study predate the infection). Cell type and time point are not known.

The chain has TRBV7-2 and TRBJ1-2; D is ambiguous. Germline V lookup: CDR1 SGHTA, CDR2 FQGNSA. CDR3 length: 15 amino acids. V was trimmed by 2 bases and J by 4 bases, leaving 14 bases between them. The CDR3 bases are TGTGCCAGCAGCTTATCCACGGACGGATCCTATGGCTACACCTTC. Residues: CASSLSTDGSYGYTF.

This clonotype has a count of ten or more. The V and J genes are TRBV20-1 and TRBJ2-1, with D maybe TRBD2 (6 bases). The CDR3 has 14 amino acids. Germline V lookup: CDR1 DFQATT, CDR2 SNEGSKA (reference sequence). V was shortened by 3 bases and J by 3 bases, with 12 bases between the two germline ends. The CDR3 loop is CSASGTAYYNEQFF. The CDR3 bases are TGCAGTGCTAGTGGGACTGCATACTACAATGAGCAGTTCTTC.

This sequence joins TRBV7-2 and TRBJ2-3; D is ambiguous. CDR3 length: 13 residues. CDR1 and CDR2 (germline): SGHTA, FQGNSA. Trimming shortened V by 3 bases and J by 9 bases, and 13 bases separated the two germline ends. The CDR3 coding sequence is TGTGCCAGCAGCTTCGACTCCGCACGGACGCAGTATTTT. Translation: CASSFDSARTQYF.

This clonotype showed up just a few times. The J gene is TRBJ1-5, the V gene TRBV6-2 or TRBV6-3; a possible D gene is TRBD1 (5 bases). Trimming cost V 4 bases and J 1 base, with 23 bases left between them. The germline CDR1 and CDR2 sequences are MNHEY and SVGEGT. This CDR3 is built from 19 residues. CDR3 bases: TGTGCCAGCAGTTTCAGTAAGGGCGGCAGGGCGAGAAGCAATCAGCCCCAGCATTTT. This codes for CASSFSKGGRARSNQPQHF.

DNA of the CDR3: TGTGCCAGCAGCTTCCCGGACAGGGGAAGGTTCGAGCAGTACTTC. Residues: CASSFPDRGRFEQYF. V gene TRBV7-2 combines with J gene TRBJ2-7; 9 bases are shared with TRBD1. V was pared by 3 bases and J by 6 bases, with 9 bases of the junction left unmatched. The CDR3 contains 15 residues. Germline-derived CDR1 and CDR2 are SGHTA and FQGNSA.

J is TRBJ2-7 and V is TRBV7-2, with 8 bases matching TRBD1. CDR3 length: 13 residues. The ends lost 8 bases at V and 2 bases at J; junction bases unmatched: 5. Germline assignment: CDR1 SGHTA and CDR2 FQGNSA. The CDR3 nucleotides read TGTGCCAGCGGACTACAGGGGGCCTACGAGCAGTACTTC. Amino acids: CASGLQGAYEQYF.

The table lists this clonotype with a few counts. This chain uses TRBV7-9 with TRBJ1-5; D is perhaps TRBD1 (5 bases). The length of the CDR3 is 14 residues. With 5 bases removed from V and 4 bases from J, the gap between germline ends came to 12 bases. The germline V gene encodes CDR1 SEHNR and CDR2 FQNEAQ (reference sequence). The CDR3 loop is CASSRGEGNQPQHF. CDR3 coding DNA: TGTGCCAGCAGCAGGGGCGAGGGAAATCAGCCCCAGCATTTT.

The CDR3 DNA reads as TGCAGCGCCCGGACCGGCGTCACTGAAGCTTTCTTT. Protein sequence: CSARTGVTEAFF. The chain recombines TRBV29-1 with TRBJ1-1, with D uncertain. In germline, CDR1 is SQVTM, CDR2 ANQGSEA. CDR3 length equals 12 residues. The germline V and J ends were trimmed by 7 bases and 4 bases, with 13 bases remaining between them.

This clonotype has just a few counts. This sequence joins TRBV7-9 and TRBJ2-5; D may be TRBD1 (6 bases). This CDR3 spans 15 amino acids. Per germline, CDR1 SEHNR and CDR2 FQNEAQ (reference sequence). V was trimmed by 0 bases and J by 5 bases, leaving 13 bases between them. This CDR3 is CASSLALGGRETQYF. For the CDR3, the DNA is TGTGCCAGCAGCTTAGCCTTAGGGGGACGGGAGACCCAGTACTTC. The full variable domain, its missing parts supplied by reference TRBV7-9 and TRBJ2-5, is DTGVSQNPRHKITKRGQNVTFRCDPISEHNRLYWYRQTLGQGPEFLTYFQNEAQLEKSRLLSDRFSAERPKGSFSTLEIQRTEQGDSAMYLCASSLALGGRETQYFGPGTRLLVL.

The genes are TRBV29-1 and TRBJ1-1; the D is unclear. This CDR3 comprises 13 residues. Trimming removed 5 bases at V and 0 bases at J, with 10 bases between. CDR1 is SQVTM and CDR2 is ANQGSEA in the germline V gene. CDR3 amino acids: CSVSGSLNTEAFF. CDR3 coding DNA: TGCAGCGTTTCTGGCAGCTTGAACACTGAAGCTTTCTTT.

This chain connects TRBV4-2 to TRBJ2-3; possible D gene TRBD2, 6 bases. Germline V gives CDR1 LGHNA, CDR2 YNFKEQ. V gave up 2 bases and J gave up 6 bases, with 21 bases separating them. The CDR3 covers 17 residues. In DNA form, the CDR3 reads TGTGCCAGCAGCCAATTCGGGCGGGGAAATCCCCCGGATACGCAGTATTTT. As protein: CASSQFGRGNPPDTQYF.

The table lists this clonotype with a few counts. The gene calls are TRBV5-1 and TRBJ1-2; D is possibly TRBD1 (6 bases). The CDR3 loop spans 15 amino acids. Trimming cost V 0 bases and J 5 bases, with 14 bases left between them. The V gene's germline CDR1 is SGHRS and CDR2 YFSETQ. CDR3 region: CASSLASDSQYGYTF. Here the CDR3 DNA reads TGCGCCAGCAGCTTGGCCTCGGACAGCCAGTATGGCTACACCTTC.

The rearrangement links TRBV3-1 to TRBJ2-5; no definite D call. The CDR3 consists of 13 residues. Trimming removed 4 bases from V and 4 bases from J, with 10 bases in between. Germline CDR1 LGHDT, CDR2 YNNKEL (reference sequence). This CDR3 reads CASSRGPSETQYF. In DNA form, the CDR3 reads TGTGCCAGCAGCCGCGGACCTTCAGAGACCCAGTACTTC.

This clonotype appeared a few times. The chain couples TRBV4-3 to TRBJ1-3; TRBD1 aligns across 7 bases. The CDR3 has 15 residues. CDR1 and CDR2 (germline): LGHNA, YSLEER. After removal of 3 bases from V and 0 bases from J, the junction contained 2 bases not matched to a gene. Here the CDR3 DNA reads TGCGCCAGCAGCCAGGGACAGAGCTCTGGAAACACCATATATTTT. As protein: CASSQGQSSGNTIYF.

The chain carries TRBV11-2 and TRBJ2-7; 7 bases align to TRBD1. CDR1 is SGHAT, CDR2 FQNNGV, per germline. J lost 0 bases, V lost 6 bases, and 11 bases had no gene match. The CDR3 runs to 16 residues. Here the CDR3 reads CASSNEGALISYEQYF. Here the CDR3 DNA reads TGTGCCAGCAGTAACGAGGGGGCCCTGATCTCCTACGAGCAGTACTTC.

This clonotype was picked up a small number of times. The V gene is TRBV20-1, the J gene TRBJ2-5, with D tentatively TRBD2 (5 bases). Germline V CDR1 and CDR2: DFQATT, SNEGSKA (reference sequence). V shed 3 bases and J shed 6 bases, with 8 bases lying between them. This CDR3 comprises 11 residues. The CDR3 reads CSASGVKTQYF. DNA for the CDR3: TGCAGTGCTAGCGGGGTGAAGACCCAGTACTTC.

This clonotype was counted ten times or more. This chain connects TRBV7-9 to TRBJ2-3; D possibly uses TRBD1 or TRBD2 (5 bases each). Germline lookup yields CDR1 SEHNR and CDR2 FQNEAQ (reference sequence). This CDR3 spans 15 amino acids. V dropped 5 bases and J dropped 2 bases, with 14 bases sitting between them. CDR3: CASSLTSGATDTQYF. In DNA form, the CDR3 reads TGTGCCAGCAGCCTAACATCCGGGGCCACAGATACGCAGTATTTT. The full variable domain, in which reference TRBV7-9 and TRBJ2-3 provide the parts outside the CDR3, is DTGVSQNPRHKITKRGQNVTFRCDPISEHNRLYWYRQTLGQGPEFLTYFQNEAQLEKSRLLSDRFSAERPKGSFSTLEIQRTEQGDSAMYLCASSLTSGATDTQYFGPGTRLTVL.

This clonotype was seen many times. The rearrangement uses TRBV7-9 and TRBJ1-5; no definite D call. The CDR3 covers 13 residues. Germline V gene lookup returns CDR1 SEHNR and CDR2 FQNEAQ (reference sequence). Trimming stripped 3 bases from V and 4 bases from J, with 7 bases between. The CDR3 nucleotides are TGTGCCAGCAGCTTTGAGGGAAATCAGCCCCAGCATTTT. Translated, it gives CASSFEGNQPQHF.

The chain has TRBV12-3 or TRBV12-4 and TRBJ2-4, with D perhaps TRBD1 (6 bases). V lost 6 bases and J 9 bases, leaving 18 bases between the germline ends. This CDR3 region has 14 residues. This CDR3 reads CASSEIRGYAIQYF. The CDR3 DNA reads as TGTGCCAGCAGCGAGATCAGGGGTTACGCCATTCAGTACTTC.

This chain connects TRBV20-1 to TRBJ1-1; unclear D gene. CDR1 is DFQATT, CDR2 SNEGSKA, per germline (reference sequence). Trimming removed 3 bases at V and 1 base at J, with 6 bases between. This CDR3 region has 12 residues. CDR3 in amino acids: CSASRENTEAFF. Here the CDR3 DNA reads TGCAGTGCTAGCCGGGAGAACACTGAAGCTTTCTTT.

The table lists this clonotype with many counts. The rearrangement uses TRBV6-2 or TRBV6-3 and TRBJ1-5, with unresolved D. CDR1 and CDR2 (germline): MNHEY, SVGEGT. There are 13 residues in the CDR3. The V gene lost 2 bases and the J gene lost 5 bases, with 7 bases spanning the gap. CDR3 loop: CASSYPGDQPQHF. The CDR3 DNA reads TGTGCCAGCAGTTACCCCGGGGATCAGCCCCAGCATTTT.

This clonotype was recorded a few times. The chain employs TRBV6-5 and TRBJ1-2; 9 bases align to TRBD1. The CDR3 spans 16 residues. CDR1 is MNHEY, CDR2 SVGAGI, per germline. The J segment lost 0 bases and the V segment lost 6 bases, leaving 8 bases of the junction unmatched. The CDR3 loop is CASRMTGGRPNYGYTF. CDR3 DNA sequence: TGTGCCAGCAGGATGACAGGGGGTCGGCCTAACTATGGCTACACCTTC.

This clonotype has at least ten counts. The chain is built from TRBV5-1 and TRBJ2-1; D remains unclear. This CDR3 region has 15 residues. With 4 bases removed from V and 4 bases from J, the gap between germline ends came to 15 bases. From germline, CDR1 is SGHRS and CDR2 YFSETQ. In DNA, the CDR3 is TGCGCCAGCAGCCCGGCCACACCGAAGTACAATGAGCAGTTCTTC. It yields the protein CASSPATPKYNEQFF.

This clonotype was seen a few times. The rearrangement joins TRBV6-2 or TRBV6-3 to TRBJ1-1, with unresolved D. CDR1 and CDR2 (germline): MNHEY, SVGEGT. The CDR3 loop spans 14 amino acids. Trimming left V 8 bases short and J 0 bases short, with 13 bases between. The CDR3 DNA is TGTGCCAGCCAGAGACGTCCCATGAACACTGAAGCTTTCTTT. It codes for CASQRRPMNTEAFF.

This clonotype was seen many times. The V gene is TRBV10-3, the J gene TRBJ2-3; TRBD1 might be the D (6 bases). Trimming removed 4 bases at V and 5 bases at J, with 13 bases between. Germline V CDR1 and CDR2: ENHRY, SYGVKD. The CDR3 extends over 14 amino acids. The CDR3 region has the DNA TGTGCCATCAGTGGAGCCGTAGGGGGAGATACGCAGTATTTT. Translation gives CAISGAVGGDTQYF.

This clonotype appeared a few times. V is TRBV20-1 and J is TRBJ1-5; 8 positions match TRBD1. The length of the CDR3 is 13 residues. Germline CDR1 reads DFQATT; CDR2 reads SNEGSKA (reference sequence). Losses at the gene ends were 6 bases for V and 4 bases for J; bases not matched to a gene: 5. CDR3: CSAPRQGNQPQHF. The CDR3, as DNA: TGCAGTGCACCCCGACAGGGGAATCAGCCCCAGCATTTT.

The chain has TRBV7-3 and TRBJ1-2, with D hard to call. The CDR3 sequence is 14 residues long. Germline-derived CDR1 and CDR2 are SGHTA and FQGTGA. Deletions cut 2 bases from V and 3 bases from J, with 10 bases between. CDR3 in DNA: TGTGCCAGCAGCTTACAGAGGGAGGACTATGGCTACACCTTC. Its translation: CASSLQREDYGYTF. Complete variable domain (other parts from reference TRBV7-3 and TRBJ1-2): GAGVSQTPSNKVTEKGKYVELRCDPISGHTALYWYRQSLGQGPEFLIYFQGTGAADDSGLPNDRFFAVRPEGSVSTLKIQRTERGDSAVYLCASSLQREDYGYTFGSGTRLTVV.